This T cell receptor (beta chain) was sequenced during a study of blood T cell repertoires in COVID-19. At the level of the study: Whether acute or convalescent, the COVID-19 samples came from the United States, Italy and Spain. Sample material is recorded as cDNA or gDNA derived from T cells, B-cell-depleted T cells, or PBMCs.

Germline V CDR1 and CDR2: LNHDA, SQIVND (reference sequence). There are 16 residues in the CDR3. After removal of 4 bases from V and 10 bases from J, the junction contained 17 bases not matched to a gene. Original analysis: The authors estimated nucleated cell counts from reference gene primer amplification. The protocol was immunoSEQ multiplex PCR, while the TCRdb copy is restricted to in-frame clones and leaves out a portion. Clone size and the V and J calls come from that table; the DNA yielded D and trimming. Here the sample spans a few hundred thousand clones, around 89% being singletons. This sequence joins TRBV19 and TRBJ2-3, with TRBD1 matching over 7 bases. The receptor was derived from a man aged 60 to 69 who had recovered from COVID-19. What was sequenced was peripheral blood. CDR3 DNA: TGTGCCAGTAGTAACATAGGGACAGATCGAAGGCCGGCGCAGTATTTT. This translates into CASSNIGTDRRPAQYF. The whole variable domain, remainder taken from reference TRBV19 and TRBJ2-3, is DGGITQSPKYLFRKEGQNVTLSCEQNLNHDAMYWYRQDPGQGLRLIYYSQIVNDFQKGDIAEGYSVSREKKESFPLTVTSAQKNPTAFYLCASSNIGTDRRPAQYFGPGTRLTVL.